A single sample gave rise to the 29 T cell receptor beta chains below, sequenced in a study of cytomegalovirus exposure and HLA in healthy donors. Primers: 60 Vbeta forward and 13 Jbeta reverse. The assay was immunoSEQ multiplex PCR, and TCRdb's table has in-frame clones only and misses some. The data show around 150,000 clones, less than 90% seen once. Specimen: PBMCs. The receptor set was obtained from a man younger than 35 in good health and CMV-seronegative.

The chain is built from TRBV5-6 and TRBJ1-3; TRBD1 is a possible D gene (6 bases). The CDR3 is 14 amino acids. The germline gives CDR1 SGHDT, CDR2 YYEEEE. The V end was cut by 4 bases, the J end by 9 bases, with 17 bases between. The CDR3: CASSPDPGAVTIYF. The CDR3 region has the DNA TGTGCCAGCAGCCCGGACCCAGGGGCGGTCACCATATATTTT.

V and J are TRBV25-1 and TRBJ1-1, with D hard to call. CDR3 length equals 14 residues. Germline assignment: CDR1 MGHDK and CDR2 SYGVNS. V lost 4 bases and J lost 0, with 9 bases in between. The CDR3 reads CASSAYEMNTEAFF. The CDR3, as DNA: TGTGCCAGCAGTGCCTACGAAATGAACACTGAAGCTTTCTTT.

This clone was detected only a few times. The junction shows a germline mismatch at one end, possibly a read error. The chain is built from TRBV7-9 and TRBJ2-7, with TRBD2 matching 12 bases. Germline V gene sequence: CDR1 SEHNR, CDR2 FQNEAQ (reference sequence). The CDR3 contains 16 residues. The CDR3 coding sequence is TGTTCCAGCAGCGCACTAGCGGGGGGCCTTTCCTACGAGCAGTACTTC. This codes for CSSSALAGGLSYEQYF. Complete variable domain (other parts from reference TRBV7-9 and TRBJ2-7): DTGVSQNPRHKITKRGQNVTFRCDPISEHNRLYWYRQTLGQGPEFLTYFQNEAQLEKSRLLSDRFSAERPKGSFSTLEIQRTEQGDSAMYLCSSSALAGGLSYEQYFGPGTRLTVT.

The rearrangement joins TRBV19 to TRBJ2-5, with a tentative D call TRBD2 (5 bases). The CDR3 totals 14 residues. Deletions cut 4 bases from V and 5 bases from J, with 14 bases between. The germline V gene has CDR1 LNHDA and CDR2 SQIVND (reference sequence). CDR3 DNA sequence: TGTGCCAGTAGTAGCCCCGGGATCTGGGAGACCCAGTACTTC. It encodes CASSSPGIWETQYF.

A remark on this clone: This sample includes further DNA sequences coding for the same CDR3. The chain couples TRBV19 to TRBJ2-2, with D tentatively TRBD1 (5 bases). This CDR3 is 15 amino acids long. Germline values: CDR1 LNHDA, CDR2 SQIVND (reference sequence). V was shortened by 5 bases and J by 3 bases, with 13 bases between the two germline ends. CDR3 region: CASSEQGRDTGELFF. In DNA, the CDR3 is TGTGCCAGTAGTGAGCAGGGAAGGGACACCGGGGAGCTGTTTTTT.

The chain couples TRBV18 to TRBJ1-3; D is ambiguous. Germline-derived CDR1 and CDR2 are KGHSH and LQKENI. The CDR3 extends over 15 amino acids. With 2 bases removed from V and 1 base from J, the gap between germline ends came to 9 bases. This chain's CDR3 is CASSPAPGSGNTIYF. CDR3 in DNA: TGTGCCAGCTCACCAGCGCCCGGGTCTGGAAACACCATATATTTT. The variable domain in full, with the rest retrieved from reference TRBV18 and TRBJ1-3, is NAGVMQNPRHLVRRRGQEARLRCSPMKGHSHVYWYRQLPEEGLKFMVYLQKENIIDESGMPKERFSAEFPKEGPSILRIQQVVRGDSAAYFCASSPAPGSGNTIYFGEGSWLTVV.

The chain joins TRBV4-2 to TRBJ2-5, with 9 bases identical to TRBD2. With V trimmed by 1 base and J by 5 bases, 5 bases remained unmatched. CDR1 is LGHNA, CDR2 YNFKEQ, per germline. CDR3 length equals 15 residues. The chain's CDR3 is CASSQVSGGGETQYF. The CDR3 coding sequence is TGTGCCAGCAGCCAAGTTAGCGGGGGTGGGGAGACCCAGTACTTC.

The chain couples TRBV7-9 to TRBJ2-5; the D gene is possibly TRBD2 (6 bases). From germline, CDR1 is SEHNR and CDR2 FQNEAQ (reference sequence). The CDR3 loop spans 14 amino acids. Trimming left V 5 bases short and J 7 bases short, with 17 bases between. CDR3 coding DNA: TGTGCCAGCAGCCATCGAACCTCCGGGGGGACCCAGTACTTC. This gives the protein CASSHRTSGGTQYF.

This sequence joins TRBV29-1 and TRBJ1-2; no clear D gene. The CDR3 has 11 amino acids. CDR1 is SQVTM and CDR2 is ANQGSEA in the germline V gene. V dropped 4 bases and J dropped 3 bases, with 6 bases sitting between them. The CDR3 region is CSVGADYGYTF. DNA for the CDR3: TGCAGCGTTGGGGCAGACTATGGCTACACCTTC.

This clone has just one count. One end of the junction varies from germline; a read error may be responsible. V and J are TRBV13 and TRBJ2-7; possible D gene TRBD2, 7 bases. Germline-derived CDR1 and CDR2 are PRHDT and FYEKMQ (reference sequence). This CDR3 has 16 amino acids. The CDR3 sequence is CASSVGGGSLSYEQYF. Here the CDR3 DNA reads TGTGCCAGCAGCGTAGGGGGGGGGAGTTTATCCTACGAGCAGTACTTC.

The rearrangement uses TRBV10-3 and TRBJ1-2; 8 bases line up with TRBD1. V lost 11 bases to trimming and J lost 3 bases; unmatched junction nucleotides: 5. This CDR3 region has 12 residues. Germline V lookup: CDR1 ENHRY, CDR2 SYGVKD. This CDR3 is CASGQGDYGYTF. CDR3 nucleotide sequence: TGTGCCTCCGGACAGGGTGACTATGGCTACACCTTC.

This sequence joins TRBV27 and TRBJ2-5; TRBD2 matches at 15 bases. Germline assignment: CDR1 MNHEY and CDR2 SMNVEV (reference sequence). V dropped 5 bases and J dropped 5; count of bases not matched to a gene: 15. The CDR3 contains 19 residues. CDR3: CASSQLGLAGGPGVETQYF. In DNA form, the CDR3 reads TGTGCCAGCAGTCAACTAGGACTAGCGGGGGGGCCGGGAGTTGAGACCCAGTACTTC.

The V call is TRBV14, the J call TRBJ2-1, with 7 nucleotides matching TRBD1. V was clipped by 3 bases and J by 4 bases; unmatched bases: 12. This CDR3 region has 17 residues. The germline V gene encodes CDR1 SGHDN and CDR2 FVKESK. The CDR3: CASSHQNRGAQYNEQFF. The CDR3 coding sequence is TGTGCCAGCAGCCATCAAAACAGGGGCGCGCAGTACAATGAGCAGTTCTTC. The full variable domain, rest sourced from reference TRBV14 and TRBJ2-1, is EAGVTQFPSHSVIEKGQTVTLRCDPISGHDNLYWYRRVMGKEIKFLLHFVKESKQDESGMPNNRFLAERTGGTYSTLKVQPAELEDSGVYFCASSHQNRGAQYNEQFFGPGTRLTVL.

V gene TRBV6-4 combines with J gene TRBJ2-5; perhaps TRBD1 as D (5 bases). This CDR3 contains 13 residues. Germline CDR1 and CDR2: MRHNA and SNTAGT. Trimming took off 0 bases at V and 5 bases at J, with 7 bases between the two ends. CDR3 loop: CASSDSAGETQYF. CDR3 coding DNA: TGTGCCAGCAGTGACTCGGCAGGGGAGACCCAGTACTTC.

The V and J genes are TRBV5-6 and TRBJ1-1; 8 bases line up with TRBD1. The germline gives CDR1 SGHDT, CDR2 YYEEEE. The CDR3 sequence is 15 residues long. With 4 bases clipped from V and 4 bases from J, the junction kept 9 bases outside the gene matches. CDR3 residues: CASSNRNTGGTEAFF. The CDR3 DNA is TGTGCCAGCAGCAATAGGAATACAGGGGGCACTGAAGCTTTCTTT.

The chain combines TRBV19 with TRBJ1-2; D is possibly TRBD1 (6 bases). V lost 3 bases to trimming and J lost 6 bases, with 14 bases between them. The CDR3 is 14 residues long. Germline CDR1 reads LNHDA; CDR2 reads SQIVND (reference sequence). The CDR3: CASSITRGQNGYTF. In DNA form, the CDR3 reads TGTGCCAGTAGTATCACCAGGGGCCAGAATGGCTACACCTTC.

This chain uses TRBV28 with TRBJ1-5; the match to TRBD1 covers 7 bases. J lost 5 bases, V lost 5 bases, and 6 bases had no gene match. This CDR3 is built from 14 residues. Germline V gene data show CDR1 as MDHEN and CDR2 as SYDVKM. The DNA for the CDR3 is TGTGCCAGCAGTCCCCGACAGGGTCATCAGCCCCAGCATTTT. Protein sequence: CASSPRQGHQPQHF. Looking up the rest from reference TRBV28 and TRBJ1-5 gives the full variable domain: DVKVTQSSRYLVKRTGEKVFLECVQDMDHENMFWYRQDPGLGLRLIYFSYDVKMKEKGDIPEGYSVSREKKERFSLILESASTNQTSMYLCASSPRQGHQPQHFGDGTRLSIL.

A note on this clone: The sample holds other DNA sequences that translate to the same CDR3. This chain uses TRBV6-4 with TRBJ2-1; 9 bases are shared with TRBD2. This CDR3 region has 15 residues. Losses at the gene ends were 3 bases for V and 0 bases for J; bases not matched to a gene: 0. Germline V CDR1 and CDR2: MRHNA, SNTAGT. The CDR3 DNA follows: TGTGCCAGCAGTGAAGCGGGAGGCTCCTACAATGAGCAGTTCTTC. Translation gives CASSEAGGSYNEQFF.

The rearrangement joins TRBV7-8 to TRBJ2-7, with no clear D. V lost 6 bases and J 2 bases, leaving 17 bases between the germline ends. Germline CDR1 and CDR2: SGHVS and FQNEAQ. The CDR3 is 15 amino acids. CDR3 DNA: TGTGCCAGCAGTCCTTCACAGTACCTAACCTACGAGCAGTACTTC. Its translation: CASSPSQYLTYEQYF.

The table lists this clone with a count of one. CDR3 loop: CAISDGDQPQHF. CDR3 nucleotides: TGTGCCATCAGTGACGGGGATCAGCCCCAGCATTTT. The chain recombines TRBV10-3 with TRBJ1-5; D is unclear. Looked up from germline, CDR1 is ENHRY and CDR2 is SYGVKD. Trimming pared 3 bases from V and 5 bases from J, leaving 5 bases between. This CDR3 is 12 amino acids long.

This clone turned up a few times. The V and J genes are TRBV2 and TRBJ2-3; possible D gene TRBD1, 6 bases. The CDR3 length is 14 residues. V was trimmed by 7 bases and J by 4 bases, leaving 15 bases between them. CDR1 is SNHLY and CDR2 is FYNNEI in the germline V gene. The CDR3 loop is CASTSDSGADTQYF. The CDR3, as DNA: TGTGCCAGCACCTCGGACAGCGGAGCAGATACGCAGTATTTT. Variable domain in full (rest from reference TRBV2 and TRBJ2-3): EPEVTQTPSHQVTQMGQEVILRCVPISNHLYFYWYRQILGQKVEFLVSFYNNEISEKSEIFDDQFSVERPDGSNFTLKIRSTKLEDSAMYFCASTSDSGADTQYFGPGTRLTVL.

This clone was picked up a small number of times. The V and J genes are TRBV6-1 and TRBJ2-3; 9 nucleotides agree with TRBD2. CDR1 is MNHNS, CDR2 SASEGT, per germline. This CDR3 is 15 amino acids long. After removal of 2 bases from V and 6 bases from J, the junction contained 6 bases not matched to a gene. This chain's CDR3 is CASSEIAGDLDTQYF. The CDR3 DNA is TGTGCCAGCAGTGAAATAGCGGGGGATCTGGATACGCAGTATTTT.

This chain joins TRBV6-6 and TRBJ2-5, with D hard to call. The last part of the DNA fits TRBJ2-7 better; the J call may be wrong. CDR1 MNHNY and CDR2 SVGAGI come from the germline V gene (reference sequence). The CDR3 is 13 residues long. The CDR3 bases are TGTGCCAGCAGTTACAAACCATTCTACGAGCAGTACTTC. Translated, it gives CASSYKPFYEQYF.

About this clone: The sample holds other DNA sequences that translate to the same CDR3. The genes are TRBV30 and TRBJ2-6, with D possibly matching TRBD1 (5 bases). Germline assignment: CDR1 GTSNPN and CDR2 SVGIG (reference sequence). The CDR3 covers 15 residues. V lost 0 bases and J lost 1, with 7 bases in between. The CDR3 DNA is TGTGCCTGGAGTGTAGGGGTGTCTGGGGCCAACGTCCTGACTTTC. Translating gives CAWSVGVSGANVLTF.

The J gene is TRBJ1-6, the V gene TRBV4-1; perhaps TRBD1 as D (6 bases). V lost 0 bases and J lost 5, with 17 bases in between. This CDR3 comprises 18 residues. The germline V gene encodes CDR1 MGHRA and CDR2 YSYEKL. CDR3 DNA sequence: TGCGCCAGCAGCCAAGATCGAAGGGGGATCGCCGATAATTCACCCCTCCACTTT. Encoded protein: CASSQDRRGIADNSPLHF.

The rearrangement joins TRBV6-1 to TRBJ1-2; the D is unclear. With 4 bases removed from V and 4 bases from J, the gap between germline ends came to 19 bases. Germline V gives CDR1 MNHNS, CDR2 SASEGT. The CDR3 is made up of 16 amino acids. The CDR3 DNA reads as TGTGCCAGCAGTGCGCTAGTTTCCGTCGAGGGCTATGGCTACACCTTC. This gives the protein CASSALVSVEGYGYTF.

The chain links TRBV7-9 to TRBJ1-4, with 8 bases aligning to TRBD1. The germline CDR1 and CDR2 sequences are SEHNR and FQNEAQ (reference sequence). V gave up 6 bases and J gave up 7 bases; unmatched junction bases: 13. The CDR3 totals 16 residues. CDR3 sequence reads: CASSLPQGVASEKLFF. Written as DNA, the CDR3 is TGTGCCAGCAGTCTACCACAGGGGGTTGCTAGTGAAAAACTGTTTTTT. The variable domain in full, completed from reference TRBV7-9 and TRBJ1-4, reads DTGVSQNPRHKITKRGQNVTFRCDPISEHNRLYWYRQTLGQGPEFLTYFQNEAQLEKSRLLSDRFSAERPKGSFSTLEIQRTEQGDSAMYLCASSLPQGVASEKLFFGSGTQLSVL.

This sequence joins TRBV4-1 and TRBJ1-6; no reliable D call. The CDR3 extends over 13 amino acids. V lost 1 base to trimming and J lost 12 bases, with 10 bases between them. Germline V gene sequence: CDR1 MGHRA, CDR2 YSYEKL. The chain's CDR3 is CASSQVGERPLHF. For the CDR3, the DNA is TGCGCCAGCAGCCAAGTTGGGGAGAGACCCCTCCACTTT.

J is TRBJ2-5 and V is TRBV19; 8 bases agree with TRBD2. CDR1 is LNHDA and CDR2 is SQIVND in the germline V gene (reference sequence). The CDR3 is 14 residues long. Losses at the gene ends were 7 bases for V and 2 bases for J; bases not matched to a gene: 6. In nucleotides, the CDR3 is TGTGCCAGTAAAACTAGCGGCCTTCAAGAGACCCAGTACTTC. It encodes CASKTSGLQETQYF.